The 3 T cell receptor beta chains below come from one sample, sequenced in a study of early T cells in non-severe SARS-CoV-2 infection. MiXCR, applied by TCRdb to the 5' RACE reads, yields one record per CDR3 protein. The sample holds 90,000 to 130,000 distinct CDR3 sequences, roughly an eighth seen once. The sample here was whole blood, taken at baseline. The source is an adult who was a healthcare worker with PCR-confirmed SARS-CoV-2 infection or an uninfected control (not recorded which).

The chain links TRBV7-9 to TRBJ2-3; TRBD1 or TRBD2 may be the D gene (6 bases each). CDR3 length: 15 residues. Trimming pared 5 bases from V and 3 bases from J, leaving 15 bases between. Per germline, CDR1 SEHNR and CDR2 FQNEAQ (reference sequence). CDR3: CASSPEGDSTDTQYF. CDR3 in DNA: TGTGCCAGCAGCCCCGAGGGGGACTCTACAGATACGCAGTATTTT.

This clonotype was seen many times. The chain carries TRBV7-9 and TRBJ1-4, with D hard to call. The germline CDR1 and CDR2 sequences are SEHNR and FQNEAQ (reference sequence). The CDR3 extends over 12 amino acids. The V gene lost 0 bases and the J gene lost 12 bases, with 8 bases spanning the gap. This CDR3 reads CASSLALAELFF. CDR3 nucleotide sequence: TGTGCCAGCAGCTTAGCTCTGGCGGAACTGTTTTTT.

This chain links TRBV20-1 with TRBJ2-5; tentatively, D is TRBD2 (6 bases). Germline CDR1 reads DFQATT; CDR2 reads SNEGSKA (reference sequence). This CDR3 region has 15 residues. With 1 base removed from V and 3 bases from J, the gap between germline ends came to 15 bases. Here the CDR3 reads CSARAPGLKKETQYF. The CDR3 DNA is TGCAGTGCTAGAGCGCCGGGACTGAAAAAAGAGACCCAGTACTTC.